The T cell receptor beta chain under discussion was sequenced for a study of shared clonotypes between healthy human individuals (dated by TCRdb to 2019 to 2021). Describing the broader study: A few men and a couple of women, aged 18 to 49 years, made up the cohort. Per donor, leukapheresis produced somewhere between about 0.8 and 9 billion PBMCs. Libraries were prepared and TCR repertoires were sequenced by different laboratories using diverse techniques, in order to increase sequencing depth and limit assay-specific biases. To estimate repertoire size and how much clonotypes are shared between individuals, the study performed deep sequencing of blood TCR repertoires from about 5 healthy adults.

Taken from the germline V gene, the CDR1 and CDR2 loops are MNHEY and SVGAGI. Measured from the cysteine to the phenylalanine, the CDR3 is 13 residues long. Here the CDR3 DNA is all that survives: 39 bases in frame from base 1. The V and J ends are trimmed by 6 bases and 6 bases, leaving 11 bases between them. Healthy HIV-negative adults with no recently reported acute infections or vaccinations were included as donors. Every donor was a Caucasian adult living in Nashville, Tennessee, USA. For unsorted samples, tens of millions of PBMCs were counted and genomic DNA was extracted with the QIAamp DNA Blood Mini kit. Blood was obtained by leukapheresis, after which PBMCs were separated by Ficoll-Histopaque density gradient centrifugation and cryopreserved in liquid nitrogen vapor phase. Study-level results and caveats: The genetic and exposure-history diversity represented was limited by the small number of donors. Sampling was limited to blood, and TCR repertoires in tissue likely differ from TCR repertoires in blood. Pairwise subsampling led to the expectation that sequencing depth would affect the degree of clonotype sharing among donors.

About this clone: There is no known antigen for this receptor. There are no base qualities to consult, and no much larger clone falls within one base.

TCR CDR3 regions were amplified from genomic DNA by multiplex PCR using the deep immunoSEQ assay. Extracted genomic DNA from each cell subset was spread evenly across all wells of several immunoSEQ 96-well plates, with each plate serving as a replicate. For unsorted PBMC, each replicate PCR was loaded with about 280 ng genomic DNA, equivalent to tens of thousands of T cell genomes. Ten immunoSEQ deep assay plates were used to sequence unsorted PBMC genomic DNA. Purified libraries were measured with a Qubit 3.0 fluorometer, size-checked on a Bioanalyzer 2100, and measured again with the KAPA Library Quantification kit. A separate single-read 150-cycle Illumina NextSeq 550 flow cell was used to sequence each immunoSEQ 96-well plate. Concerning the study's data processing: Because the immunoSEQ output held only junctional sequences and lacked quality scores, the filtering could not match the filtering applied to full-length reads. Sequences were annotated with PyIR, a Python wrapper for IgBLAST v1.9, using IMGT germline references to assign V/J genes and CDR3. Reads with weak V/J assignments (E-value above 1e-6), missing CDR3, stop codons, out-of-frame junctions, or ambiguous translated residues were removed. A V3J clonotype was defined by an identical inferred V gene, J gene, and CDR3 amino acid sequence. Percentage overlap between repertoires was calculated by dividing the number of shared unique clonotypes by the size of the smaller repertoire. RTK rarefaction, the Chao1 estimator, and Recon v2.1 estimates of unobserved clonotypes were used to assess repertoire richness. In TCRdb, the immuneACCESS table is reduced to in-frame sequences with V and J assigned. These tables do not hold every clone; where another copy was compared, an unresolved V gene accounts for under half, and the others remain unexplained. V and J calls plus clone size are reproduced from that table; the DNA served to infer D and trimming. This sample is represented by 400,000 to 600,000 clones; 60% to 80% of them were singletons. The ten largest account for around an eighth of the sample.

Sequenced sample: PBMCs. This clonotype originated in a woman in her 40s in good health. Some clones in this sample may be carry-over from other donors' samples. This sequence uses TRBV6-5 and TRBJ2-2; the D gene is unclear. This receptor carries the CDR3 CASSILRSGELFF. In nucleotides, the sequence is TGTGCCAGCAGCATCTTGAGATCCGGGGAGCTGTTTTTT.